The TCR beta chain under discussion was sequenced for a study of Ad26.COV2.S vaccination and SARS-CoV-2 variants. About the research overall: The donor belonged to the COV1001 Ad26.COV2.S trial arm. General study findings and limits: Considerable breadth of spike-specific CD8+ and CD4+ T cell responses has reportedly been documented following vaccination.

V dropped 5 bases and J dropped 1 base, with 8 bases sitting between them. The CDR3 runs to 13 residues. Looked up from germline, CDR1 is MGHRA and CDR2 is YSYEKL. Treatment defined: some 19 received Ad26.COV2.S at low or high dose, single or two shots; 5 received placebo; per-sample allocation not given. After the first vaccine or placebo injection, samples were drawn on day 63. The data were produced by immunoSEQ multiplex PCR, yet TCRdb's version contains in-frame clones alone and is incomplete. The sample carries 300,000 to 400,000 clones, almost 90% recorded once. Worth noting for this clone: Antigen unknown.

J is TRBJ1-1 and V is TRBV4-1, with D hard to call. The source of this sequence is a person aged 18-60 years who received the Ad26.COV2.S COVID-19 vaccine or a placebo. Sequenced material: peripheral blood, taken in a trial of Ad26.COV2.S vaccine versus placebo. The CDR3 reads CASSGPTNTEAFF. As DNA, the CDR3 is TGCGCCAGCAGCGGACCCACGAACACTGAAGCTTTCTTT.